Included here is one T cell receptor (beta chain) sequence, with context. This clone occurred a few times. It has no known antigen specificity. It has no much larger one-base neighbor in the sample; base qualities were not kept. The data were obtained in a study of control samples from healthy donors and cancer patients (dated by TCRdb to 2020 to 2021). The method was the immunoSEQ multiplex PCR assay. Here the immuneACCESS table is served through TCRdb, limited to in-frame sequences with V and J called. Missing clones are a known gap in these copies; in checked studies unresolved V genes cover under half, and the rest lacks a known reason. Present in this sample are under 200,000 clones, roughly 94% of which were seen just once. The ten most abundant clones make up approximately 15% of the sample. Ends trimmed: V by 1 base, J by 4 bases; bases unmatched to a gene: 6. The CDR3 holds 16 amino acids from the cysteine to the phenylalanine. CDR3 DNA only is kept here, 48 bases in frame from base 1. Per the germline V gene, KGHSY is the CDR1 and FQNENV is the CDR2.

This TCR was sampled from a man aged 60 to 69 with colorectal cancer. This receptor chain uses TRBV16 and TRBJ1-5; the central 8 bases match TRBD1. Sequencing was performed on PBMCs. Here is the DNA: TGTGCCAGCAGCCAATTCGACAGGGGAGGAAATCAGCCCCAGCATTTT. The encoded protein is CASSQFDRGGNQPQHF.